The clone carrying this TCR beta chain was recorded at least ten times. First-strand cDNA used TRAV- and TRBV-specific primers, covering alpha and beta chains. Amplification of TCRs used a constant-region primer and V-primer adapter for approximately 18 PCR cycles. Each CDR3 protein gets one entry after TCRdb re-called the reads with MiXCR. This table holds 30,000 to 50,000 distinct CDR3 sequences, 30% to 35% found once. In germline, CDR1 is DFQATT, CDR2 SNEGSKA (reference sequence). The CDR3 contains 12 residues. The sample comes from a study of low-dose radiotherapy and immunotherapy resistance in tumors. Turning to the study itself: One day prior to radiation and immunotherapy, intravenous cyclophosphamide at 200 mg/m2 was given, repeated every two weeks.

Time point indicated: before trial treatment. Ipilimumab, nivolumab, aspirin, low-dose cyclophosphamide and low-dose radiotherapy were administered to donors. Sequenced material: PBMCs, taken before treatment. This TCR was recovered from a male donor with gallbladder cancer. This rearrangement joins TRBV20-1 to TRBJ1-5; 11 nucleotides line up with TRBD1. This chain's CDR3 is CSSGTGGQPQHF. As DNA, the CDR3 is TGCAGCTCCGGGACAGGGGGTCAGCCCCAGCATTTT.